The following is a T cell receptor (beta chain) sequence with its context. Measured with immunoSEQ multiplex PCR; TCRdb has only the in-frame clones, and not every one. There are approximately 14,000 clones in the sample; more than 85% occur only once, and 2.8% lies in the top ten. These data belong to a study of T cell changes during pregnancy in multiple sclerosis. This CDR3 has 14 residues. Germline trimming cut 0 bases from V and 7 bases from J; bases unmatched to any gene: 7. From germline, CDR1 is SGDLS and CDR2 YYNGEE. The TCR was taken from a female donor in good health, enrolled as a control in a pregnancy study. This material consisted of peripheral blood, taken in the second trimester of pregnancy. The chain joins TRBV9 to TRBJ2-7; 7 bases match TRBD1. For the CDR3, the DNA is TGTGCCAGCAGCGTAGGGGGACAGACAGGGGAGCAGTACTTC. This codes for CASSVGGQTGEQYF. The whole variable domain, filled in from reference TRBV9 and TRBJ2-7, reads DSGVTQTPKHLITATGQRVTLRCSPRSGDLSVYWYQQSLDQGLQFLIQYYNGEERAKGNILERFSAQQFPDLHSELNLSSLELGDSALYFCASSVGGQTGEQYFGPGTRLTVT.